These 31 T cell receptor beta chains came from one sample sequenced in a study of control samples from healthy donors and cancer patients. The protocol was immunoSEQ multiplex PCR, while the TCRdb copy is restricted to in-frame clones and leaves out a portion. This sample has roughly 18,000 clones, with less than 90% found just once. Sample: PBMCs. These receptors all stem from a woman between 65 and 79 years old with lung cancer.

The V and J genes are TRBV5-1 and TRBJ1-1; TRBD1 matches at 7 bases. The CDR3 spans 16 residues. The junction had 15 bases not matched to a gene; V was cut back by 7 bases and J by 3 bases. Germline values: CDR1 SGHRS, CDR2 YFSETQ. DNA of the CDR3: TGCGCCAGCGTAAAGGACAGGCCGTCAGGGGACACTGAAGCTTTCTTT. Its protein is CASVKDRPSGDTEAFF.

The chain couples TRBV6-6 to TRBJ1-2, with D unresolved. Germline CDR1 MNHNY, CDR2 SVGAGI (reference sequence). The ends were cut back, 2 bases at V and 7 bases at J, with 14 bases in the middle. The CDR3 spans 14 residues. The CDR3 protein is CASSYGRQKTGYTF. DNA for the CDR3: TGTGCCAGCAGTTACGGGAGGCAGAAAACTGGCTACACCTTC.

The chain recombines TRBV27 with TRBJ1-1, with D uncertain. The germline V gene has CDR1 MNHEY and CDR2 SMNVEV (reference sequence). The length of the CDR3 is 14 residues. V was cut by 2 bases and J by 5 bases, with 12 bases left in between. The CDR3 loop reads CASSLALRGTEAFF. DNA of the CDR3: TGTGCCAGCAGTTTAGCCTTACGTGGGACTGAAGCTTTCTTT.

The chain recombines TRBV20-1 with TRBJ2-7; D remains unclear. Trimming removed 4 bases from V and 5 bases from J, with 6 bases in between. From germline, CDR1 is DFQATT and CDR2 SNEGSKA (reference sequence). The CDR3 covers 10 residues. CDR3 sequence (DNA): TGCAGTGCTATCCCTCACGAGCAGTACTTC. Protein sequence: CSAIPHEQYF.

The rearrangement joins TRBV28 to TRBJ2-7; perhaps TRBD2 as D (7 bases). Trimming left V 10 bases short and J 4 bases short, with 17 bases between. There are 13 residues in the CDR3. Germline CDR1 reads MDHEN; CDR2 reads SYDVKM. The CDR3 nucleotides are TGTGCCACCCTCAAGGGGGAGGGGTACGAGCAGTACTTC. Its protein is CATLKGEGYEQYF.

The CDR3 spells CASSVEDSGWPLHF. The CDR3 region has the DNA TGTGCCAGCAGCGTAGAGGACAGTGGGTGGCCCCTCCACTTT. The chain has TRBV9 and TRBJ1-6, with D perhaps TRBD1 (6 bases). In germline, CDR1 is SGDLS, CDR2 YYNGEE. V was shortened by 0 bases and J by 13 bases, with 14 bases between the two germline ends. The CDR3 has 14 residues. Filled out from reference TRBV9 and TRBJ1-6, the complete variable domain reads DSGVTQTPKHLITATGQRVTLRCSPRSGDLSVYWYQQSLDQGLQFLIQYYNGEERAKGNILERFSAQQFPDLHSELNLSSLELGDSALYFCASSVEDSGWPLHFGNGTRLTVT.

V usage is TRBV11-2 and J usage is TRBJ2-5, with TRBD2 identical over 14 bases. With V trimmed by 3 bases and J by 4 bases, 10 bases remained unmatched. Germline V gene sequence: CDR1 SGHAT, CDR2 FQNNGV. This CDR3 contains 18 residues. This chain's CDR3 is CASSFMTSGRAIGETQYF. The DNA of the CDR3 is TGTGCCAGCAGCTTTATGACTAGCGGGAGGGCCATTGGAGAGACCCAGTACTTC.

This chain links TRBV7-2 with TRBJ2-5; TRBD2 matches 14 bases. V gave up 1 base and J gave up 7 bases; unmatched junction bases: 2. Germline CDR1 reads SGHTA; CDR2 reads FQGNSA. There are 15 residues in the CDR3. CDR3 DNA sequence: TGTGCCAGCAGCTTAGGACTAGCGGGAGGGGGGACCCAGTACTTC. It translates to CASSLGLAGGGTQYF.

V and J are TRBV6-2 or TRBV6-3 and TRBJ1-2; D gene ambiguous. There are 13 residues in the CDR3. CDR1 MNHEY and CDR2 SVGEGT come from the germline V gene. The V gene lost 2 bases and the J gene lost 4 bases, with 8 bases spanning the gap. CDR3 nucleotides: TGTGCCAGCAGTTACCGGACGGTCTATGGCTACACCTTC. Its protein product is CASSYRTVYGYTF.

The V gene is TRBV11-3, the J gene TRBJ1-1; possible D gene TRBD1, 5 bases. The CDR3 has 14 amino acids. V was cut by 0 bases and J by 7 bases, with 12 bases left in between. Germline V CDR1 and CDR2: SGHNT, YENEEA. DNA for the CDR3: TGTGCCAGCAGCTTAGATCTTGGAAGGGGTGAAGCTTTCTTT. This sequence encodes CASSLDLGRGEAFF.

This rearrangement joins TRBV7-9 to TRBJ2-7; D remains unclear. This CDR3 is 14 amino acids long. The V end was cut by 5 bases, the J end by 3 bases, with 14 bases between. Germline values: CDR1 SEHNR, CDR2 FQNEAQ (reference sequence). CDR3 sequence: CASSTSIESYEQYF. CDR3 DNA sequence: TGTGCCAGCAGCACTTCGATTGAGAGCTACGAGCAGTACTTC. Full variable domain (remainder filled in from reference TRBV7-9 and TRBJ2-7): DTGVSQNPRHKITKRGQNVTFRCDPISEHNRLYWYRQTLGQGPEFLTYFQNEAQLEKSRLLSDRFSAERPKGSFSTLEIQRTEQGDSAMYLCASSTSIESYEQYFGPGTRLTVT.

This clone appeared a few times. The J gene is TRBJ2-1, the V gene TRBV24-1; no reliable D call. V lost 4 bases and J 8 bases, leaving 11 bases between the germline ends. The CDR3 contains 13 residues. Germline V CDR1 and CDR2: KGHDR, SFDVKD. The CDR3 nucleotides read TGTGCCACCAGTGACCCTCCGTTCGATGAGCAGTTCTTC. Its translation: CATSDPPFDEQFF.

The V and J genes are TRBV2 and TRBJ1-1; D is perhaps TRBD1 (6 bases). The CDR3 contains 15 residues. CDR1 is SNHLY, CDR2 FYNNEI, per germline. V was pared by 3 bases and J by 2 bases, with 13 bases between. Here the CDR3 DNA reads TGTGCCAGCAGTGAGGGGAAGGGGGTAAACACTGAAGCTTTCTTT. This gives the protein CASSEGKGVNTEAFF.

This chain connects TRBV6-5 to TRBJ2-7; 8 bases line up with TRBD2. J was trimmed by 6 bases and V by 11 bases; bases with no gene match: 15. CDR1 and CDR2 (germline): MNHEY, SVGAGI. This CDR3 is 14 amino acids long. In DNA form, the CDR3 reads TGTGCCTCTCGGGGGGGAGGGGTACGAAGCGAGCAGTACTTC. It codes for CASRGGGVRSEQYF.

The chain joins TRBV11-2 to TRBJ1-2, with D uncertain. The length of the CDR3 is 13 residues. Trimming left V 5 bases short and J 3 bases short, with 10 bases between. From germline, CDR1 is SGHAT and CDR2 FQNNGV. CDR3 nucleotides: TGTGCCAGCAGCCCCGGACGGGACTATGGCTACACCTTC. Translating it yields CASSPGRDYGYTF.

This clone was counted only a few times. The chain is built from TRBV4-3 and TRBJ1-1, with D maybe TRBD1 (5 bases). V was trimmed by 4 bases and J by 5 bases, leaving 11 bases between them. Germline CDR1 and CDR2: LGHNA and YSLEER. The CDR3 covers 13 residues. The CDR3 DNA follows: TGCGCCAGCAGCCTGGGGCTGGGGACTGAAGCTTTCTTT. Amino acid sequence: CASSLGLGTEAFF.

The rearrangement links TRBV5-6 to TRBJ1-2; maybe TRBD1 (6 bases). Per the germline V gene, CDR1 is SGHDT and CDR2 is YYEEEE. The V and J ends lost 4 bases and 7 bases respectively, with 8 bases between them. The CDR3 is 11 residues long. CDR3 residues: CASSAGVGYTF. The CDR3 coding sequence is TGTGCCAGCAGCGCAGGGGTTGGCTACACCTTC.

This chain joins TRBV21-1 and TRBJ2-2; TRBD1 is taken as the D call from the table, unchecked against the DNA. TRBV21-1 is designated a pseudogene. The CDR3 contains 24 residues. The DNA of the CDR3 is TGTGCCAGCAGCAAAAGGCGGTTGGGACAGGGGCCGCGAGACATTAACACGAACACCGGGGAGCTGTTTTTT. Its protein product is CASSKRRLGQGPRDINTNTGELFF.

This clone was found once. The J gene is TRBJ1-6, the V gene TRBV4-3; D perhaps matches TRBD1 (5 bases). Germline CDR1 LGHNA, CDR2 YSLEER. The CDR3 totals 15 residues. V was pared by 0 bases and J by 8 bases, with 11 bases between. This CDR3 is CASSQDLRGDSPLHF. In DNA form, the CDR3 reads TGCGCCAGCAGCCAAGATTTGAGAGGGGATTCACCCCTCCACTTT.

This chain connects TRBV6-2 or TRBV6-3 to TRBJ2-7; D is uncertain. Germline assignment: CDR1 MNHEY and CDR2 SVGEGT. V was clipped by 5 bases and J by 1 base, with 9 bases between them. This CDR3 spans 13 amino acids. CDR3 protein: CASSGPRSYEQYF. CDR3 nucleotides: TGTGCCAGCAGTGGTCCCCGGTCCTACGAGCAGTACTTC.

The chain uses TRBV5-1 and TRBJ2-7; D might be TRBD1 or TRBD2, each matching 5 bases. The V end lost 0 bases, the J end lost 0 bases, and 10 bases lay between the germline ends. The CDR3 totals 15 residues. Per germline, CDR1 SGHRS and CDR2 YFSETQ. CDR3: CASSLGGEVSYEQYF. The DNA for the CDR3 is TGCGCCAGCAGCTTGGGAGGGGAAGTCTCCTACGAGCAGTACTTC.

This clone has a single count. CDR3 amino acids: CASSNPGQGYTGELFF. The CDR3 DNA reads as TGTGCCAGCAGCAACCCGGGACAGGGATACACCGGGGAGCTGTTTTTT. This chain uses TRBV13 with TRBJ2-2; TRBD1 matches 9 bases. The CDR3 loop spans 16 amino acids. V trimming: 5 bases; J trimming: 3 bases; junction bases outside the gene matches: 7. Looked up from germline, CDR1 is PRHDT and CDR2 is FYEKMQ (reference sequence).

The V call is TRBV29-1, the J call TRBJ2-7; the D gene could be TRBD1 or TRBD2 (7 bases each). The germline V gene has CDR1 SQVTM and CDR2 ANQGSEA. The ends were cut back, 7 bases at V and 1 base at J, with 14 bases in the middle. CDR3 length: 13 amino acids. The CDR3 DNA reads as TGCAGCGGACAGGGAGGGGTTTCCTACGAGCAGTACTTC. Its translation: CSGQGGVSYEQYF.

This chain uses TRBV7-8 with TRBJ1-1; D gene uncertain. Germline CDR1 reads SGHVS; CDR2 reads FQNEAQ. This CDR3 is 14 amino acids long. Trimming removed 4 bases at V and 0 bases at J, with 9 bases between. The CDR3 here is CASSSQRMNTEAFF. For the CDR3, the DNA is TGTGCCAGCAGCTCGCAAAGGATGAACACTGAAGCTTTCTTT.

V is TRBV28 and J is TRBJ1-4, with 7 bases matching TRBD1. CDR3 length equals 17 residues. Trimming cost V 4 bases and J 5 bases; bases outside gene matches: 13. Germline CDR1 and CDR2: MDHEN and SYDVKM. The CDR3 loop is CASSSTGVRLGNEKLFF. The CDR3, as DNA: TGTGCCAGCAGTTCTACAGGGGTGAGATTGGGAAATGAAAAACTGTTTTTT.

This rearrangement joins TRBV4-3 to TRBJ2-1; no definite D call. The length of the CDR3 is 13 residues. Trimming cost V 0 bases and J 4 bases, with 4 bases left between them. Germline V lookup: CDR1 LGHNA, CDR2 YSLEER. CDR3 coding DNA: TGCGCCAGCAGCCAAGAAGAGTACAATGAGCAGTTCTTC. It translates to CASSQEEYNEQFF.

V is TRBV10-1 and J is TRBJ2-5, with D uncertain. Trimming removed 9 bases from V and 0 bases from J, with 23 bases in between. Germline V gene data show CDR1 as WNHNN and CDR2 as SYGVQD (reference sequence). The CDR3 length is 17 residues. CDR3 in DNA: TGCGCCAGTTCACCGGGTCTAGAGTCTACATACCAAGAGACCCAGTACTTC. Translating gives CASSPGLESTYQETQYF.

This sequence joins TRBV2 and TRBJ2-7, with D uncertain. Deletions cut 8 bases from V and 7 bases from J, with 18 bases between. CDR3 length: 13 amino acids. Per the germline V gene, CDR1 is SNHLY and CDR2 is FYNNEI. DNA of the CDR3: TGTGCCAGCGGGCCGGAAACTTCTGGGGAGCAGTACTTC. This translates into CASGPETSGEQYF.

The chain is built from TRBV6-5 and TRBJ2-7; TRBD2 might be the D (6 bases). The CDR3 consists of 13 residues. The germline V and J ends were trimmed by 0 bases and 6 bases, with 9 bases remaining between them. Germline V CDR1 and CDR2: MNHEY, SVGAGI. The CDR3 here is CASSYSTRGEQYF. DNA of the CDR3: TGTGCCAGCAGTTACTCTACGCGGGGCGAGCAGTACTTC.

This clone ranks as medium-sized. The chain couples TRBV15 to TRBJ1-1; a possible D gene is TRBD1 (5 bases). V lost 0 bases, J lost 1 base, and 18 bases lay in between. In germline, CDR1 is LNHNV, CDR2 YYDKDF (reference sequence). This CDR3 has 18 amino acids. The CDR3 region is CATSREGTQVKENTEAFF. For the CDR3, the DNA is TGTGCCACCAGCAGAGAGGGGACCCAGGTGAAAGAGAACACTGAAGCTTTCTTT.

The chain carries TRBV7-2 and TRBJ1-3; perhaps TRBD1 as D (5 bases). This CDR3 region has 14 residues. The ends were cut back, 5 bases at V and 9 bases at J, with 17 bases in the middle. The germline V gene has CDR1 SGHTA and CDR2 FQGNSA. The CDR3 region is CASSDEQVDGTIYF. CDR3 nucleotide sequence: TGTGCCAGCAGCGACGAACAGGTGGATGGCACCATATATTTT.